The 25 T cell receptor beta chains given below trace back to one sample, sequenced in a study of T cell repertoires in cytomegalovirus infection. MiXCR, run by TCRdb on the reads, gives a single entry per CDR3 protein. The sample comprises about 260,000 distinct CDR3 sequences, approximately 9.1% of which are singletons, and more than 13% rests with the top ten. The sample consisted of PBMCs. The receptors come from a human donor in good health (CMV status not recorded). Some clones in this sample may be carry-over from other donors' samples.

The genes are TRBV28 and TRBJ1-2; unclear D gene. The CDR3 extends over 17 amino acids. Germline loops: CDR1 MDHEN, CDR2 SYDVKM. V was shortened by 7 bases and J by 5 bases, with 26 bases between the two germline ends. The CDR3 region has the DNA TGTGCCAGCAATCCCGGGCCATCAAGAGGATTTAGGTATGGCTACACCTTC. Its protein is CASNPGPSRGFRYGYTF.

Here the CDR3 reads CASSTRPGLLKTGELFF. The DNA of the CDR3 is TGTGCCAGCAGCACCCGACCGGGACTACTGAAAACCGGGGAGCTGTTTTTT. The chain links TRBV7-8 to TRBJ2-2; 7 nucleotides align to TRBD2. CDR1 and CDR2 from the germline V gene are SGHVS and FQNEAQ. The CDR3 extends over 17 amino acids. V trimming: 5 bases; J trimming: 5 bases; junction bases outside the gene matches: 14.

The J gene is TRBJ2-7, the V gene TRBV18, with 8 nucleotides matching TRBD1. The CDR3 extends over 13 amino acids. From germline, CDR1 is KGHSH and CDR2 LQKENI. V lost 8 bases to trimming and J lost 3 bases; unmatched junction nucleotides: 6. In DNA, the CDR3 is TGTGCCAGCGGGACAGGACAAGTCTACGAGCAGTACTTC. This encodes CASGTGQVYEQYF.

This clonotype was detected many times. V gene TRBV19 combines with J gene TRBJ1-1; 10 positions agree with TRBD1. Looked up from germline, CDR1 is LNHDA and CDR2 is SQIVND (reference sequence). The CDR3 covers 13 residues. This CDR3 reads CAIRDRGLTEAFF. CDR3 nucleotide sequence: TGTGCTATCCGGGACAGGGGTTTGACTGAAGCTTTCTTT. Together with reference TRBV19 and TRBJ1-1, the CDR3 gives the full variable domain: DGGITQSPKYLFRKEGQNVTLSCEQNLNHDAMYWYRQDPGQGLRLIYYSQIVNDFQKGDIAEGYSVSREKKESFPLTVTSAQKNPTAFYLCAIRDRGLTEAFFGQGTRLTVV.

The sample holds many counts of this clonotype. V is TRBV5-6 and J is TRBJ1-2, with 10 bases that match TRBD1. Germline V gene data show CDR1 as SGHDT and CDR2 as YYEEEE. CDR3 length: 13 amino acids. V lost 5 bases and J lost 8; bases outside the gene matches: 6. In DNA, the CDR3 is TGTGCCAGCAGACGACAGGGGGCGGGGGGCTACACCTTC. It specifies CASRRQGAGGYTF. The entire variable domain, with the rest obtained from reference TRBV5-6 and TRBJ1-2, is as follows: DAGVTQSPTHLIKTRGQQVTLRCSPKSGHDTVSWYQQALGQGPQFIFQYYEEEERQRGNFPDRFSGHQFPNYSSELNVNALLLGDSALYLCASRRQGAGGYTFGSGTRLTVV.

This clonotype was picked up many times. This chain uses TRBV7-3 with TRBJ1-2; tentative D call: TRBD1 (5 bases). Between the trimmed V and J ends, which lost 5 bases and 3 bases, there was a span of 10 bases. Germline-derived CDR1 and CDR2 are SGHTA and FQGTGA. This CDR3 has 13 residues. CDR3 residues: CASSPDKDYGYTF. The CDR3 DNA is TGTGCCAGCAGCCCGGACAAGGACTATGGCTACACCTTC.

This clonotype was seen many times. The chain employs TRBV12-3 or TRBV12-4 and TRBJ1-6; possibly TRBD1 for D (6 bases). Between the trimmed V and J ends, which lost 5 bases and 11 bases, there was a span of 16 bases. The CDR3 sequence is 14 residues long. Written as DNA, the CDR3 is TGTGCCAGCAGTCCTAAAGGGGGTTTCGCACCCCTCCACTTT. Protein sequence: CASSPKGGFAPLHF.

This clonotype was recorded at least ten times. V is TRBV12-3 or TRBV12-4 and J is TRBJ1-2; D is ambiguous. The CDR3 has 15 amino acids. The ends were cut back, 6 bases at V and 0 bases at J, with 14 bases in the middle. The CDR3 DNA follows: TGTGCCAGCAGCCGTAATGGGAGATCTAACTATGGCTACACCTTC. Its translation: CASSRNGRSNYGYTF.

The rearrangement uses TRBV5-6 and TRBJ2-1, with D tentatively TRBD1 (5 bases). The length of the CDR3 is 15 residues. With 2 bases removed from V and 4 bases from J, the gap between germline ends came to 13 bases. Germline lookup yields CDR1 SGHDT and CDR2 YYEEEE. The CDR3 spells CASSFRGLTYNEQFF. The CDR3, as DNA: TGTGCCAGCAGCTTTAGGGGCCTAACATACAATGAGCAGTTCTTC. The full variable domain, with the rest looked up from reference TRBV5-6 and TRBJ2-1, is DAGVTQSPTHLIKTRGQQVTLRCSPKSGHDTVSWYQQALGQGPQFIFQYYEEEERQRGNFPDRFSGHQFPNYSSELNVNALLLGDSALYLCASSFRGLTYNEQFFGPGTRLTVL.

In its sample, this clonotype was seen a few times. The chain couples TRBV28 to TRBJ1-2, with TRBD1 as a possible D gene (5 bases). The CDR3 spans 16 residues. From germline, CDR1 is MDHEN and CDR2 SYDVKM. The germline V and J ends were trimmed by 6 bases and 8 bases, with 25 bases remaining between them. CDR3 region: CASSTLGGERLGGYTF. CDR3 bases: TGTGCCAGCAGCACCCTTGGGGGTGAGAGACTGGGGGGCTACACCTTC.

This clonotype has a count of ten or more. The chain employs TRBV7-2 and TRBJ2-3, with 9 nucleotides matching TRBD2. Trimming removed 1 base from V and 4 bases from J; junction bases left unmatched: 12. This CDR3 region has 18 residues. Germline CDR1 and CDR2: SGHTA and FQGNSA. DNA of the CDR3: TGTGCCAGCAGCTTAGATAATTTTCCGGCGGGAGGGGCAGATACGCAGTATTTT. It specifies CASSLDNFPAGGADTQYF.

This clonotype was found many times. The CDR3 sequence is CASRRGSTEFHSTDTQYF. In nucleotides, the CDR3 is TGTGCCAGCCGTAGGGGCAGCACGGAATTTCATAGCACAGATACGCAGTATTTT. This rearrangement joins TRBV5-6 to TRBJ2-3; D possibly corresponds to TRBD1 (5 bases). Germline loops: CDR1 SGHDT, CDR2 YYEEEE. V shed 7 bases and J shed 0 bases, with 24 bases lying between them. This CDR3 region has 18 residues. Full variable domain (rest looked up from reference TRBV5-6 and TRBJ2-3): DAGVTQSPTHLIKTRGQQVTLRCSPKSGHDTVSWYQQALGQGPQFIFQYYEEEERQRGNFPDRFSGHQFPNYSSELNVNALLLGDSALYLCASRRGSTEFHSTDTQYFGPGTRLTVL.

Of note for this clonotype: A much bigger clone sits one base away, suggesting this may be a read error. The chain links TRBV7-8 to TRBJ2-7; no clear D gene. V shed 5 bases and J shed 2 bases, with 13 bases lying between them. Per germline, CDR1 SGHVS and CDR2 FQNEAQ. The length of the CDR3 is 14 residues. The CDR3 DNA sequence: TGTGCCAGCAGCCCCGATCTTTTAACCTACGAGCAGTACTTC. The encoded protein is CASSPDLLTYEQYF.

This clonotype was seen many times. The chain links TRBV7-8 to TRBJ2-2; D is unresolved. V dropped 7 bases and J dropped 4 bases, with 16 bases sitting between them. Germline CDR1 reads SGHVS; CDR2 reads FQNEAQ. CDR3 length: 15 residues. The CDR3: CASMLGWGVTGELFF. CDR3 sequence (DNA): TGTGCCAGCATGCTGGGTTGGGGTGTCACCGGGGAGCTGTTTTTT.

This rearrangement joins TRBV6-5 to TRBJ1-2; D gene uncertain. Deletions cut 0 bases from V and 1 base from J, with 6 bases between. The CDR3 runs to 14 residues. CDR1 and CDR2 from the germline V gene are MNHEY and SVGAGI. CDR3 DNA: TGTGCCAGCAGTTACTCGAAACTTAACTATGGCTACACCTTC. Translating gives CASSYSKLNYGYTF.

This chain links TRBV28 with TRBJ1-6, with a possible D match to TRBD1 (6 bases). The length of the CDR3 is 12 residues. The germline V gene encodes CDR1 MDHEN and CDR2 SYDVKM. The CDR3 spells CASRAGEVPLHF. The CDR3 nucleotides read TGTGCGTCGCGTGCAGGGGAAGTCCCCCTCCACTTT.

V and J are TRBV30 and TRBJ1-1, with TRBD1 as a possible D gene (6 bases). The CDR3 sequence is 12 residues long. Germline V gene lookup returns CDR1 GTSNPN and CDR2 SVGIG (reference sequence). V shed 4 bases and J shed 3 bases, with 9 bases lying between them. CDR3 DNA sequence: TGTGCCTGGAACAGACAGGACACTGAAGCTTTCTTT. Translation gives CAWNRQDTEAFF.

The chain combines TRBV23-1 with TRBJ2-7; D possibly corresponds to TRBD2 (5 bases). TRBV23-1 is noted as an ORF with a role that remains uncertain. The ends were cut back, 2 bases at V and 6 bases at J, with 14 bases in the middle. There are 14 residues in the CDR3. This CDR3 reads CASSQKTGKREQYF. CDR3 DNA sequence: TGCGCCAGCAGTCAAAAAACCGGGAAACGCGAGCAGTACTTC.

This clonotype was counted many times. The rearrangement joins TRBV7-2 to TRBJ1-4; D ambiguous. The CDR3 consists of 15 residues. CDR1 and CDR2 from the germline V gene are SGHTA and FQGNSA. The germline V and J ends were trimmed by 3 bases and 4 bases, with 12 bases remaining between them. Written as DNA, the CDR3 is TGTGCCAGCAGCTTTCGGGCAGCCTTTAATGAAAAACTGTTTTTT. Residues: CASSFRAAFNEKLFF.

On this clonotype: The junction differs from germline at one of its ends, possibly a read error. The chain combines TRBV2 with TRBJ1-2; D remains ambiguous. The CDR3 extends over 10 amino acids. Germline loops: CDR1 SNHLY, CDR2 FYNNEI. The CDR3 DNA is TGTGCCAGCAGTGAAACGGGAGCCGAATTC. This gives the protein CASSETGAEF.

In its sample, this clonotype was seen many times. This chain joins TRBV27 and TRBJ1-2; D call uncertain. Deletions cut 5 bases from V and 2 bases from J, with 9 bases between. This CDR3 contains 13 residues. Germline lookup yields CDR1 MNHEY and CDR2 SMNVEV (reference sequence). CDR3 DNA sequence: TGTGCCAGCAGTCCTAACGGGAACTATGGCTACACCTTC. This gives the protein CASSPNGNYGYTF.

The table lists this clonotype with many counts. The chain has TRBV29-1 and TRBJ2-1, with 9 nucleotides matching TRBD1. V dropped 6 bases and J dropped 8; count of bases not matched to a gene: 5. This CDR3 has 12 amino acids. Germline-derived CDR1 and CDR2 are SQVTM and ANQGSEA. The CDR3 here is CSVGTGRHEQFF. The CDR3 nucleotides are TGCAGCGTGGGGACAGGGCGGCATGAGCAGTTCTTC.

This clonotype was picked up many times. V is TRBV7-2 and J is TRBJ1-5, with a possible D match to TRBD1 (5 bases). Germline assignment: CDR1 SGHTA and CDR2 FQGNSA. The CDR3 covers 15 residues. Trimming stripped 0 bases from V and 3 bases from J, with 9 bases between. In DNA, the CDR3 is TGTGCCAGCAGCTTAGCGCGAGGGACCAATCAGCCCCAGCATTTT. Translated, it gives CASSLARGTNQPQHF.

This clonotype was counted ten times or more. V and J are TRBV7-2 and TRBJ1-2, with unresolved D. Germline assignment: CDR1 SGHTA and CDR2 FQGNSA. V lost 5 bases, J lost 8 bases, and 9 bases lay in between. The CDR3 sequence is 11 residues long. The CDR3 nucleotides read TGTGCCAGCAGCCAGTATGGAGGCTACACCTTC. The encoded protein is CASSQYGGYTF. Full variable domain (remainder filled in from reference TRBV7-2 and TRBJ1-2): GAGVSQSPSNKVTEKGKDVELRCDPISGHTALYWYRQSLGQGLEFLIYFQGNSAPDKSGLPSDRFSAERTGGSVSTLTIQRTQQEDSAVYLCASSQYGGYTFGSGTRLTVV.

This clonotype was seen ten or more times. The rearrangement uses TRBV10-3 and TRBJ1-5, with D unresolved. The CDR3 length is 15 residues. V was trimmed by 1 base and J by 6 bases, leaving 13 bases between them. Germline values: CDR1 ENHRY, CDR2 SYGVKD. In nucleotides, the CDR3 is TGTGCCATCAGTGAGTGGGCGATGGGCAGTCAGCCCCAGCATTTT. Residues: CAISEWAMGSQPQHF.